This TCR beta chain came from a study of CD4+ T cells in melanoma. Overall study results and limits: A reported correlation linked neoantigen-specific CD4+ T cells to CD8+, macrophage and B cell function. Neoantigen-specific CD4+ T cells in melanoma reportedly had diverse differentiation states.

V lost 1 base, J lost 2 bases, and 4 bases stayed unmatched. The CDR3 loop spans 15 amino acids. Germline V gene lookup returns CDR1 SEHNR and CDR2 FQNEAQ (reference sequence). The table lists this clone with a few counts. Its specificity is unknown. Produced via immunoSEQ multiplex PCR; TCRdb's table is partial and in-frame only. Of some 4,000 clones listed, around 73% are singletons. The source is a human donor with melanoma. The gene calls are TRBV7-9 and TRBJ2-7; 8 bases are a match to TRBD2. Sequenced material: tumor tissue. The CDR3 region has the DNA TGTGCCAGCAGCTTAGGGCGGGGGGTCCCCTACGAGCAGTACTTC. It specifies CASSLGRGVPYEQYF.